This TCR beta chain stems from a study of blood T cell repertoires in COVID-19 (dated by TCRdb to 2018 to 2021). Turning to the overall study: The collaborator samples originated in the United States, Italy and Spain and spanned the acute and convalescent phases of COVID-19. The prospective study material was composed of cDNA or gDNA derived from T cells, B-cell-depleted T cells, or PBMCs. Deeply sampled blood TCRbeta repertoires from subjects exposed to, actively infected with, or recovered from COVID-19 were included in the dataset. A freely available public database, intended as a resource for researchers studying the immune response to SARS-CoV-2, is where the repertoires were released. The samples were drawn from two sources: the first 160 participants of the ongoing ImmuneRACE study, and 1,000 to 1,500 subjects contributed by 6 global collaborators. A de-identified subject ID, COVID-19 status, age in years and sex were almost always included in the sample metadata. HLA class I and class II types, where available, came from metadata supplied by the sample provider rather than from assay-based typing.

TCRbeta CDR3 regions were amplified from genomic DNA by means of the immunoSEQ Assay, a bias-controlled multiplex PCR. From the authors' description of their analysis: The number of nucleated cells in each sample was estimated by amplification of reference gene primers within the assay. To quantify the absolute abundance of each unique TCRbeta CDR3 rearrangement, sequence reads were collapsed and filtered. For each sample, productive Simpson clonality was calculated by taking the square root of Simpson's diversity index across productive rearrangements. Held by TCRdb, this immuneACCESS table contains in-frame sequences only and omits some clones. Under half of the omission traces to an unresolved V gene where checked; the cause of the rest is unknown. The V and J calls and the clone size are those of that table, but D and trimming were determined from the DNA. The sample table shows about 200,000 clones, and around 86% are seen once. About 8.9% of the sample rests with the top ten.

What the work shows at the level of the full study, not this receptor alone: Clinical and demographic metadata were provided uncurated, with the amount varying by source and participant.

Points on this clone: Its target antigen remains unknown. Base-call qualities are not available, and no considerably larger clone is one nucleotide away.

Participants in the prospective study were aged roughly 18 to 90 years, lived in 20 to 25 United States geographic areas, and enrolled through a virtual design. In the prospective study, cohorts were assigned on the basis of participant-reported clinical history obtained from a screening survey and a study questionnaire. In the prospective study, mobile phlebotomists collected whole blood, serum and a nasopharyngeal or oropharyngeal swab from each participant. Participants in the prospective study had the option to provide additional blood draws and questionnaires over a 2-month period. Blood samples from the prospective study were shipped frozen or at room temperature prior to DNA extraction. The sample was PBMCs or T cells enriched from blood (not recorded which). The sequence came from a woman aged 50 to 65 with acute COVID-19.

The nucleotide sequence reads as follows: TGTGCCAGCTCACCACCGGGACTAGCGGGGAACAATGAGCAGTTCTTC. It encodes CASSPPGLAGNNEQFF. The chain is made from TRBV18 and TRBJ2-1, and 13 junctional nucleotides match TRBD2. V trim: 0 bases; J trim: 5 bases; unmatched bases: 1. From a lookup of the germline V gene, CDR1 and CDR2 are KGHSH and LQKENI. The CDR3 starts with the cysteine, ends with the phenylalanine, and has 16 residues. The CDR3 DNA has 48 bases and is translated from base 1.